The T cell receptor beta chain described here comes from a study of T cell responses to AZD1222 COVID-19 vaccine. Study-wide findings and caveats: Possibly, clonal diversity was underestimated; donors were largely white British and included more females.

Repertoires were generated with immunoSEQ multiplex PCR, while TCRdb's copy carries only in-frame clones and drops some. The sample lists under 150,000 clones, over 85% occurring once. The CDR3 loop spans 14 amino acids. After removal of 4 bases from V and 3 bases from J, the junction contained 3 bases not matched to a gene. Germline CDR1 LGHNA, CDR2 YSLEER. Regarding this clone: The antigen remains undetermined.

The chain combines TRBV4-3 with TRBJ2-7, with 10 nucleotides matching TRBD2. This specimen consisted of peripheral blood, obtained on day 0 of AZD1222 vaccination. The receptor was isolated from an adult in good health. The CDR3 here is CASSPSSGSYEQYF. DNA for the CDR3: TGCGCCAGCAGCCCCTCTAGCGGGAGCTACGAGCAGTACTTC.